This T cell receptor beta chain was captured in a study of T cell responses to AZD1222 COVID-19 vaccine. Findings and caveats of the study: At 160-218 and 743-854, vaccine-associated CD4 TCRs were dominant, and they spanned spike. Spike-specific TCRs gained breadth and depth after people received two AZD1222 doses. Most donors were white British, females outnumbered males, and clonal diversity was possibly underestimated.

As for this clone: Its antigen remains unidentified.

Profiled with immunoSEQ multiplex PCR; TCRdb holds only in-frame clones, not every one. Of approximately 25,000 clones listed, approximately 90% are singletons. This CDR3 has 14 residues. Trimming left V 6 bases short and J 3 bases short, with 12 bases between. CDR1 and CDR2 (germline): MDHEN, SYDVKM. V is TRBV28 and J is TRBJ1-3; tentatively, D is TRBD1 (6 bases). The input for sequencing was peripheral blood, taken 28 days after the second AZD1222 dose. The sequence derives from an adult who received the AZD1222 COVID-19 vaccine. The CDR3 here is CASSLGGLGNTIYF. The CDR3 coding sequence is TGTGCCAGCAGCTTGGGGGGGCTTGGAAACACCATATATTTT. Filled out from reference TRBV28 and TRBJ1-3, the complete variable domain reads DVKVTQSSRYLVKRTGEKVFLECVQDMDHENMFWYRQDPGLGLRLIYFSYDVKMKEKGDIPEGYSVSREKKERFSLILESASTNQTSMYLCASSLGGLGNTIYFGEGSWLTVV.